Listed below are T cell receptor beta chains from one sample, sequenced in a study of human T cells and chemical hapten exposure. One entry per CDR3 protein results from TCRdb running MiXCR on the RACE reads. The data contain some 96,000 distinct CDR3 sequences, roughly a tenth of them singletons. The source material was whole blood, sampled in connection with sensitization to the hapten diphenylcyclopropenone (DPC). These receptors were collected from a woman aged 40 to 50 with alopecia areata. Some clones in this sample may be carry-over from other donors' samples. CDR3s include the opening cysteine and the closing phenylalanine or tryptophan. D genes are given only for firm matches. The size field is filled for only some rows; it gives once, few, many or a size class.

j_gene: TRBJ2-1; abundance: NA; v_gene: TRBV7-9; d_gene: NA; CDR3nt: TGTGCCAGCAGCTTTGGAGGGGACCGTTACAATGAGCAGTTCTTC; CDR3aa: CASSFGGDRYNEQFF
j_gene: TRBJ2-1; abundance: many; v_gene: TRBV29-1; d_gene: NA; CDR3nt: TGCAGCGTTGAGTCGAGCCAAGCGGTAGGCGAGTTCTTC; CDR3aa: CSVESSQAVGEFF
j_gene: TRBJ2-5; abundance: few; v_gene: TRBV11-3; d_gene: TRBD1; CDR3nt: TGTGCCAGCAGCGCGCGGACAGGGGGCGATGAGACCCAGTACTTC; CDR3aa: CASSARTGGDETQYF
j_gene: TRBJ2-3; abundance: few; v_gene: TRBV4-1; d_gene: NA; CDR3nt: TGCGCCAGCAGCGCACTGGGAGATACGCAGTATTTT; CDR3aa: CASSALGDTQYF
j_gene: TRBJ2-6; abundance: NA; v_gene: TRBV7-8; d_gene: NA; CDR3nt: TGTGCCAGCAGCCCCCGGGACCAACTAATGTCTGGGGCCAACGTCCTGACTTTC; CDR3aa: CASSPRDQLMSGANVLTF
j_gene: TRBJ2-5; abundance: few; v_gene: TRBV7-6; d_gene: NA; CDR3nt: TGTGCCAGCAGCCCTGGACGGGAACAAGAGACCCAGTACTTC; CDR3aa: CASSPGREQETQYF
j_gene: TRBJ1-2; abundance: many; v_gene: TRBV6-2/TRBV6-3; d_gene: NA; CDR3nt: TGTGCCAGCAGCTCTACAGGGTTCGGGATATTGTCCGGGGACTATGGCTACACCTTC; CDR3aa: CASSSTGFGILSGDYGYTF
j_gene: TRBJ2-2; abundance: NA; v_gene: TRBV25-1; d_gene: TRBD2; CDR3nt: TGTGCCAGCAGTGTAGCGGGAGTGATCGGGGAGCTGTTTTTT; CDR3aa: CASSVAGVIGELFF
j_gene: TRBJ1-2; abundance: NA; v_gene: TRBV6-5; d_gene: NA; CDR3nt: TGTGCCAGCATGGGGAGCACCCGAGGCTATGGCTACACCTTC; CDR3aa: CASMGSTRGYGYTF
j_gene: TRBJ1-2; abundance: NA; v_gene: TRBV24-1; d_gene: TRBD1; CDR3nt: TGTGCCACCAGTGATTCAGAGGACAGGACTAACTATGGCTACACCTTC; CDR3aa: CATSDSEDRTNYGYTF
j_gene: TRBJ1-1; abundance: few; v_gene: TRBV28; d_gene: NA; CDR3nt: TGTGCCAGCATCAATCACTGGAATGAAGCTTTCTTT; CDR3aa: CASINHWNEAFF
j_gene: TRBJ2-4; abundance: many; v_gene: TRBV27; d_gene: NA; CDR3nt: TGTGCCAGCAGTTTAGTCAGGGCGGTCGGGAACATTCAGTACTTC; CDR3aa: CASSLVRAVGNIQYF
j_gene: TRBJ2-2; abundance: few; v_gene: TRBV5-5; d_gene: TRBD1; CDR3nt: TGTGCCAGCAGCTTGTCCGGGACAGGGTATTCCGGGGAGCTGTTTTTT; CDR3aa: CASSLSGTGYSGELFF
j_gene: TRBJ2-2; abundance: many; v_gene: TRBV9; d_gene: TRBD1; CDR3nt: TGTGCCAGCAGCGCATGGACAGGGGCGAACACCGGGGAGCTGTTTTTT; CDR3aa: CASSAWTGANTGELFF
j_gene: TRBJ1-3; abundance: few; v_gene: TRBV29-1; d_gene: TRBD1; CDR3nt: TGCAGCGTTGAAGGGGTTTGGGACAGGGGGGATAGAGGAAACACCATATATTTT; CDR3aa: CSVEGVWDRGDRGNTIYF
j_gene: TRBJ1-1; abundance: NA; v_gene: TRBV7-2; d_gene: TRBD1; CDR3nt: TGTGCCAGCAGCTTGGCAGGGGGCATGAACACTGAAGCTTTCTTT; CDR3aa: CASSLAGGMNTEAFF
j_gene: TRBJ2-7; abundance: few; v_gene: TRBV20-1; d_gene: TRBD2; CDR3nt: TGCAGCGCGAAGCGGGAGGGCGAGCAGTACTTC; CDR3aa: CSAKREGEQYF
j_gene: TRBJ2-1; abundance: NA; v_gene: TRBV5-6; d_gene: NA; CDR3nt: TGTGCCAGCAGCTTGGCTAACAGGAACAATGAGCAGTTCTTC; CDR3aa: CASSLANRNNEQFF
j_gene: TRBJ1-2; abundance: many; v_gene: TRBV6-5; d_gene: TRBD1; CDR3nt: TGTGCCAGCAGAATAGGACAGGGGATCTATGGCTACACCTTC; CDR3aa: CASRIGQGIYGYTF
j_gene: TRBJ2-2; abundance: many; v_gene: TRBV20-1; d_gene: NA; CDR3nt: TGCAGTGCTCAAGGACAGTACACCGGGGAGCTGTTTTTT; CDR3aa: CSAQGQYTGELFF
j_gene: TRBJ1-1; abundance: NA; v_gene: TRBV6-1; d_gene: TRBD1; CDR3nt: TGTGCCAGCGCGACCGGGACAGATCACACTGAAGCTTTCTTT; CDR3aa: CASATGTDHTEAFF
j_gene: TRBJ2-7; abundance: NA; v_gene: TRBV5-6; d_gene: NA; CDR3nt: TGTGCCAGCAGCGGGGGTATGGTGGAGCAGTACTTC; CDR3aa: CASSGGMVEQYF
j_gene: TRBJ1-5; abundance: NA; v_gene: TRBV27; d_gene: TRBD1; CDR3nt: TGTGCCAGCAGTTTTCATCCCGGGACAGGTTTGAATCAGCCCCAGCATTTT; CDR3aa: CASSFHPGTGLNQPQHF
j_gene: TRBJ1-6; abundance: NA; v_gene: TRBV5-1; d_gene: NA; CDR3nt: TGCGCCAGCAGCTTGCGTCAGCCTAATTCACCCCTCCACTTT; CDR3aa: CASSLRQPNSPLHF
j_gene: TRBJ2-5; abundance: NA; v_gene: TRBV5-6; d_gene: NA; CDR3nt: TGTGCCAGCAGCGGAGGTGGTGGCCAAGAGACCCAGTACTTC; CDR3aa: CASSGGGGQETQYF
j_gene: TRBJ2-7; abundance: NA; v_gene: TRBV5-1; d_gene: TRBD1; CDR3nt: TGCGCCAGCAGCCTGGAGGACAGGGTAATCCACGAGCAGTACTTC; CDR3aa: CASSLEDRVIHEQYF
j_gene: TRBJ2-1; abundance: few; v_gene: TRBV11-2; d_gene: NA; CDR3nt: TGTGCCAGCAGCTTAGAGCGGGACTCAGCCTACAATGAGCAGTTCTTC; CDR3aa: CASSLERDSAYNEQFF
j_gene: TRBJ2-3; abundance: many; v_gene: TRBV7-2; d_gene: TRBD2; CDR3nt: TGTGCCAGCAGCCTACCTTCGACTAGCGGGTACACAGATACGCAGTATTTT; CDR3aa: CASSLPSTSGYTDTQYF
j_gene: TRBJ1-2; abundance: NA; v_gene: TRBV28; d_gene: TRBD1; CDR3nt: TGTGCCAGCAACCCGACAGGGTACTATGGCTACACCTTC; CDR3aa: CASNPTGYYGYTF
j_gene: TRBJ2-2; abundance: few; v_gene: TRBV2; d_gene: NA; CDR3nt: TGTGCCAGCAGTTGGAAGGAGGCCGGGGAGCTGTTTTTT; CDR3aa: CASSWKEAGELFF
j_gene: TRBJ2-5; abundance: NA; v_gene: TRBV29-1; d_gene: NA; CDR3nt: TGCAGCGTGATCTCCCCACGGGAGACCCAGTACTTC; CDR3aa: CSVISPRETQYF
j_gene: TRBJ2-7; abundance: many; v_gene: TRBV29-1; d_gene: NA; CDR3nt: TGCAGCGTTGCAGGGGCGGGGTACGAGCAGTACTTC; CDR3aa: CSVAGAGYEQYF
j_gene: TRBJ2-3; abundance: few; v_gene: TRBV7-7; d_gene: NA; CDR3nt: TGTGCTAGCAGCCCTGGACTGGGGCAAGGGGATACGCAGTATTTT; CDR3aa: CASSPGLGQGDTQYF
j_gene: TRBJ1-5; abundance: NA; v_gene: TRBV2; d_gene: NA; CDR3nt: TGTGCCAGCAGTGACAGGTTTCAGAATCAGCCCCAGCATTTT; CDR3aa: CASSDRFQNQPQHF
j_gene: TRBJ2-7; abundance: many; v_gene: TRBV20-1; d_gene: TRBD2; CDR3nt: TGCAGTGCCATACGACTAGCGGGAGGATTCGACGAGCAGTACTTC; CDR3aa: CSAIRLAGGFDEQYF
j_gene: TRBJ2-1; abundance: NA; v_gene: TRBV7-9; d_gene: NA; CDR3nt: TGTGCCAGCAGCCGGGACATGGGGGGTGAGCAGTTCTTC; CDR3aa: CASSRDMGGEQFF
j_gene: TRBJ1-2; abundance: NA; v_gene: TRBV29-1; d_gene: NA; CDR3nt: TGCAGCGTCGAAACCGACAGACTCACCTTC; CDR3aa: CSVETDRLTF
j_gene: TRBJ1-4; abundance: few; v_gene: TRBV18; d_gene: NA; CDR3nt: TGTGCCAGCTCACCACAGGGTAGCAATGAAAAACTGTTTTTT; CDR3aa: CASSPQGSNEKLFF
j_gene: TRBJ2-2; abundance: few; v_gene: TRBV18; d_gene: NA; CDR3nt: TGTGCCACCTCACTTCAACAGGCGAACACCGGGGAGCTGTTTTTT; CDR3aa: CATSLQQANTGELFF
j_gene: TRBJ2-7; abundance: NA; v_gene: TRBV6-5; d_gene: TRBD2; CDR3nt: TGTGCCAGCAGGGCTAGCGGGAGGGGGACCTACGAGCAGTACTTC; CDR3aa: CASRASGRGTYEQYF